Only one count was recorded for the clone carrying this TCR beta chain. The protocol was immunoSEQ multiplex PCR, while the TCRdb copy is restricted to in-frame clones and leaves out a portion. The sample includes approximately 58,000 clones, 85% to 90% of them seen just once. This specimen comes from a study of blood T cell repertoires in COVID-19. Looking at the study overall: From the United States, Italy and Spain came samples of acute and convalescent COVID-19. Sample material is recorded as cDNA or gDNA derived from T cells, B-cell-depleted T cells, or PBMCs.

V was trimmed by 4 bases and J by 1 base, leaving 14 bases between them. The CDR3 has 15 residues. Germline V CDR1 and CDR2: SGHNT, YYREEE (reference sequence). This clonotype was obtained from a man aged 35 to 55 with active COVID-19. The chain joins TRBV5-4 to TRBJ2-5, with D possibly TRBD2 on 5 matching bases. Sequencing was done on a sample of peripheral blood. CDR3 in DNA: TGTGCCAGCAGCCTCCGAGGGCTTAGCCAAGAGACCCAGTACTTC. It encodes CASSLRGLSQETQYF.